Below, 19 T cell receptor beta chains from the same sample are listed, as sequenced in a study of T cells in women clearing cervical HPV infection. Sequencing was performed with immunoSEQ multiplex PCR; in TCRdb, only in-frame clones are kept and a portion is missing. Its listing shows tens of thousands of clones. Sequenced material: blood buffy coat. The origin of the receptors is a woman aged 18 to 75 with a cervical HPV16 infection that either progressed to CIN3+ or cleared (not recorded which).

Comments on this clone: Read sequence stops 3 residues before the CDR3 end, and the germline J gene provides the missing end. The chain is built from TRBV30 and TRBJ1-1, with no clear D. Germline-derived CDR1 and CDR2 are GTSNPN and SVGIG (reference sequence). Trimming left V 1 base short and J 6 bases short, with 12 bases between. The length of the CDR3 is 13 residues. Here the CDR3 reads CAWSAGNSAEAFF. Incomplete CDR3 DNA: TGTGCCTGGAGTGCGGGGAATAGCGCTGAA.

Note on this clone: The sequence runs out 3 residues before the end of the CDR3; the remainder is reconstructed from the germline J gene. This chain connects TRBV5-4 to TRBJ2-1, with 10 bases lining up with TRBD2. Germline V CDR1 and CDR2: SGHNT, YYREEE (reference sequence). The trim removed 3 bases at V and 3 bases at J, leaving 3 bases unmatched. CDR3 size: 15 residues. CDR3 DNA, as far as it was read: TGTGCCAGCAGCTCAGGACTAGCGGACTACAATGAG. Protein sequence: CASSSGLADYNE. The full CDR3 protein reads CASSSGLADYNEQFF.

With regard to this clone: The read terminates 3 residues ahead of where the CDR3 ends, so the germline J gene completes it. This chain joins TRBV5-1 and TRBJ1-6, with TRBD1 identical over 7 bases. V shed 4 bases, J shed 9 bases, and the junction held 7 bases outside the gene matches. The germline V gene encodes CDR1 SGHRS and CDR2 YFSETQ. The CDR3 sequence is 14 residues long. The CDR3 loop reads CASSEGARGSPLHF. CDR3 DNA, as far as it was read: TGCGCCAGCAGCGAGGGGGCTAGGGGTTCACCC. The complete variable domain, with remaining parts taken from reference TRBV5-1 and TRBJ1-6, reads KAGVTQTPRYLIKTRGQQVTLSCSPISGHRSVSWYQQTPGQGLQFLFEYFSETQRNKGNFPGRFSGRQFSNSRSEMNVSTLELGDSALYLCASSEGARGSPLHFGNGTRLTVT.

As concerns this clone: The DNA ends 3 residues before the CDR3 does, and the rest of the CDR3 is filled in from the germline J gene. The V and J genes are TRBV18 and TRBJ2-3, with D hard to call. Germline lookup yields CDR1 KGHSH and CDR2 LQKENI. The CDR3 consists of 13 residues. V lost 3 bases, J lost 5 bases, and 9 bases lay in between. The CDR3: CASSPPPRDTQYF. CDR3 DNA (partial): TGTGCCAGCTCACCCCCCCCTCGAGATACG.

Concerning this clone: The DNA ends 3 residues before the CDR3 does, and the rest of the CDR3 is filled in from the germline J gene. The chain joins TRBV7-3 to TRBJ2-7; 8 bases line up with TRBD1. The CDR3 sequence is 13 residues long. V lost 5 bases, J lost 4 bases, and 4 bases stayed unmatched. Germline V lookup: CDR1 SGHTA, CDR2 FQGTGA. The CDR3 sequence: CASSPGQGYEQYF. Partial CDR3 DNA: TGTGCCAGCAGCCCTGGACAGGGTTACGAG.

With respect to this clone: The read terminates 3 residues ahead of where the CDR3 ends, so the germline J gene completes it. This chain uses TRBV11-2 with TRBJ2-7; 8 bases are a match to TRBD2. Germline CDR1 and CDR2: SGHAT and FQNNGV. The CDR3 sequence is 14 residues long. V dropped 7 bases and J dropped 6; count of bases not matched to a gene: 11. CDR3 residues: CASTLSGIGGEQYF. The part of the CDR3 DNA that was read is TGTGCCAGCACCCTTAGCGGGATTGGCGGCGAG.

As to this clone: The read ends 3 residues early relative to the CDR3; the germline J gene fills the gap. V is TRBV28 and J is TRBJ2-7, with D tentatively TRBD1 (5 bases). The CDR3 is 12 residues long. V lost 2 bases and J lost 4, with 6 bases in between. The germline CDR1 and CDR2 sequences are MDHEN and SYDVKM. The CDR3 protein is CASSLQGYEQYF. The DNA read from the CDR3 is TGTGCCAGCAGTTTACAGGGTTACGAG. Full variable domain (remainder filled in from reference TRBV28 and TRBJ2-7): DVKVTQSSRYLVKRTGEKVFLECVQDMDHENMFWYRQDPGLGLRLIYFSYDVKMKEKGDIPEGYSVSREKKERFSLILESASTNQTSMYLCASSLQGYEQYFGPGTRLTVT.

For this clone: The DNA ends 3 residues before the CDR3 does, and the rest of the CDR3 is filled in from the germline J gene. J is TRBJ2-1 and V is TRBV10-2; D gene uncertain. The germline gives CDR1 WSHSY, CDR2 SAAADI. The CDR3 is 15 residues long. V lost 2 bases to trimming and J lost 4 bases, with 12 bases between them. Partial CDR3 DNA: TGCGCCAGCAGTGAGATTCCCGCCACTTACAATGAG. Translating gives CASSEIPATYNE. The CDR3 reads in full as CASSEIPATYNEQFF.

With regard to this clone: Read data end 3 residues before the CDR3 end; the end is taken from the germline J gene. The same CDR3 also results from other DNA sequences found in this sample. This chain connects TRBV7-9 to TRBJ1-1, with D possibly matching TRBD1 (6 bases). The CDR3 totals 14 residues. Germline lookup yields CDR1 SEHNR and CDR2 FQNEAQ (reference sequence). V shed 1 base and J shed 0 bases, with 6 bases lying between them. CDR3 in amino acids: CASSLGQVNTEAFF. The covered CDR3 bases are TGTGCCAGCAGCTTAGGACAGGTGAACACTGAA.

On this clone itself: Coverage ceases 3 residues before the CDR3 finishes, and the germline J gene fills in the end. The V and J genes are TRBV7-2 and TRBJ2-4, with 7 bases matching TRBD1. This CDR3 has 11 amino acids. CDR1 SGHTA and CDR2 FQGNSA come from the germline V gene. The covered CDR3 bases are TGTGCCAGCAGCTTAGACAGGGGT. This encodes CASSLDRG. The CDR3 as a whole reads CASSLDRGQYF.

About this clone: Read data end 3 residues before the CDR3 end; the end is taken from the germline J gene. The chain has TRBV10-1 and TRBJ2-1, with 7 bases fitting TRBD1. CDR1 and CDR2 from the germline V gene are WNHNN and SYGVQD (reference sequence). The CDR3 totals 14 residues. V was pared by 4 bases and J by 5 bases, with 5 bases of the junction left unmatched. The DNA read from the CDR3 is TGCGCCAGCAGTGGGGACAGTTACAACAATGAG. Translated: CASSGDSYNNE. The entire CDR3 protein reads CASSGDSYNNEQFF.

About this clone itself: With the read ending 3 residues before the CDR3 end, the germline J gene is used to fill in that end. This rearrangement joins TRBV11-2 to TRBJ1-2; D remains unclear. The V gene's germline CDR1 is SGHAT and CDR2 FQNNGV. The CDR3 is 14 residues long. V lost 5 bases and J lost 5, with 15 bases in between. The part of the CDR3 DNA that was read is TGTGCCAGCAGCCACCCCCTTGGTCAGTATGGC. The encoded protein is CASSHPLGQYG. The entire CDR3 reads CASSHPLGQYGYTF.

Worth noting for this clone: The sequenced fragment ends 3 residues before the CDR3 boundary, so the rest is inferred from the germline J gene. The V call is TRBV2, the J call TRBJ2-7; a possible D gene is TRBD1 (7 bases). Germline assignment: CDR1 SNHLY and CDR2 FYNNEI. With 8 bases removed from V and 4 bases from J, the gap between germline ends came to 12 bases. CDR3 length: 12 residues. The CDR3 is CASFRGDYEQYF. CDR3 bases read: TGTGCCAGCTTCAGGGGGGATTACGAG.

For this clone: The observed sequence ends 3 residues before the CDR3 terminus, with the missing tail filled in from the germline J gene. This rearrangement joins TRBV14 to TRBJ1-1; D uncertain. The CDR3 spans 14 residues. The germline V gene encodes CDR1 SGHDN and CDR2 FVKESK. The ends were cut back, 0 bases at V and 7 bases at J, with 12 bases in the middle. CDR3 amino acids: CASSQDHGRGEAFF. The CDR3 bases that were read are TGTGCCAGCAGCCAAGACCACGGGCGGGGTGAA. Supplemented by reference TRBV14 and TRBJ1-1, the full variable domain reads EAGVTQFPSHSVIEKGQTVTLRCDPISGHDNLYWYRRVMGKEIKFLLHFVKESKQDESGMPNNRFLAERTGGTYSTLKVQPAELEDSGVYFCASSQDHGRGEAFFGQGTRLTVV.

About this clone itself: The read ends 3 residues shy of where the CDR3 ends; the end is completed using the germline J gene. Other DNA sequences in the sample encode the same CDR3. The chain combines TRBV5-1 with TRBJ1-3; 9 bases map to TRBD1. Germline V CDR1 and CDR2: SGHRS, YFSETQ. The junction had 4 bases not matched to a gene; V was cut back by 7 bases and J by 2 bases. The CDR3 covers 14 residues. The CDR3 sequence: CASGQGLTGNTIYF. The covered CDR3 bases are TGCGCCAGCGGACAGGGGTTGACTGGAAACACC. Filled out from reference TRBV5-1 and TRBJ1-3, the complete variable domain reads KAGVTQTPRYLIKTRGQQVTLSCSPISGHRSVSWYQQTPGQGLQFLFEYFSETQRNKGNFPGRFSGRQFSNSRSEMNVSTLELGDSALYLCASGQGLTGNTIYFGEGSWLTVV.

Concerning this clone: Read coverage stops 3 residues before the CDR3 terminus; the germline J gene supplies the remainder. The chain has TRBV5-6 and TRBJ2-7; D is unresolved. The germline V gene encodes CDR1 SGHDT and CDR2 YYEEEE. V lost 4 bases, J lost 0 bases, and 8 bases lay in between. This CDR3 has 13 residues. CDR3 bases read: TGTGCCAGCAGCCTCGACAACTCCTACGAG. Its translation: CASSLDNSYE. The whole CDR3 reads CASSLDNSYEQYF.

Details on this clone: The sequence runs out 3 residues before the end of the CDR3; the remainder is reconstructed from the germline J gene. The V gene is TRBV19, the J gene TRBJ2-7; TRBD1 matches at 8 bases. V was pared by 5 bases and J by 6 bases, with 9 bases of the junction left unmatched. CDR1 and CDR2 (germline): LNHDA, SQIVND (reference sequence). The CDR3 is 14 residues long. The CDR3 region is CASSPQGALSEQYF. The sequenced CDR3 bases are TGTGCCAGTAGTCCGCAGGGGGCCCTCTCCGAG.

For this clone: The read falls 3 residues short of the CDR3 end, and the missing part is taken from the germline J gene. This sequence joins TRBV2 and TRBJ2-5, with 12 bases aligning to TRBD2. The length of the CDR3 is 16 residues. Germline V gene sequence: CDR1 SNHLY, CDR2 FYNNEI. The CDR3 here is CASSRPSGGATDTQYF. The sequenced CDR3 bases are TGTGCCAGCAGTCGACCTAGCGGGGGGGCTACAGATACC.

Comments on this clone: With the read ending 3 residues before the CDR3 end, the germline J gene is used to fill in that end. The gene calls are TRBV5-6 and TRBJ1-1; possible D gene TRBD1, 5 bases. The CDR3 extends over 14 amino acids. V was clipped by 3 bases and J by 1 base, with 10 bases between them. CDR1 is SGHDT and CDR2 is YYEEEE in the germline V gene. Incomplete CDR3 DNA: TGTGCCAGCAGCTGGGGCCCGGGGAACACTGAA. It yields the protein CASSWGPGNTE. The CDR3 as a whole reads CASSWGPGNTEAFF. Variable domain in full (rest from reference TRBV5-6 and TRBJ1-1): DAGVTQSPTHLIKTRGQQVTLRCSPKSGHDTVSWYQQALGQGPQFIFQYYEEEERQRGNFPDRFSGHQFPNYSSELNVNALLLGDSALYLCASSWGPGNTEAFFGQGTRLTVV.